The T cell receptor (beta chain) described here comes from a study of cytomegalovirus exposure and HLA in healthy donors (dated by TCRdb to the late 2010s). At the level of the whole study: According to an earlier analysis of several hundred of the donors, some 170 million T cells yielded 95 million to 140 million unique TCR beta sequences and about 300 Gb of sequence data. Donor age, sex, ethnicity and CMV serostatus were compiled together with the repertoire data. The study combined high-throughput TCR immunosequencing, statistical association of individual TCRs with disease status, and machine learning to predict cytomegalovirus infection status. Because of strong linkage in the cohort, five DR-DQ haplotypes were treated as single units for association and clustering. The number of donors typed differed by locus, with roughly 620-640 for A, B, C, DRB1 and DQB1, roughly 550 for DQA1, some 570 for DPA1, and around 430 for DPB1. Both class I and class II loci were covered by HLA typing, at four-digit resolution. To study patterns of TCR occurrence, a later analysis re-analyzed previously published TCR beta repertoires from around 660 donors and added high-resolution HLA genotyping. The study aimed to test whether cataloging public T cell receptors could reveal signatures of past pathogen exposure. A later genetic analysis took genome-wide SNP genotypes for about 65% of the 666 donors and used that subset as a discovery cohort. To decide whether each TCR beta V gene segment behaved as functional or pseudogenic, an earlier analysis of approximately 590 of the donors relied on high-throughput TCR beta sequencing. The later analysis used no new phenotypic data to find candidate immune exposures, relying instead on TCR beta sequences and their occurrence across donors. Among the approximately 400 genotyped donors, around 81% belonged to the genetic ancestry cluster associated with self-reported Caucasian donors. Across about 380 genotyped donors of the cohort, an average of about 240,000 unique TCR beta nucleotide sequences per donor were sequenced, and roughly a sixth of those sequences were non-productive. Besides the first cohort of roughly 640 subjects, a separate validation cohort made up of 90 to 150 different subjects was used. The T cell repertoires of 670 or so subjects were profiled by immunosequencing and related to cytomegalovirus serostatus. Approximately 300 gigabases of sequencing data and tens of millions of unique TCR sequences made up an early release that covered 640 HLA-typed donors. All discovery cohort repertoires had been generated using a single sequencing platform.

The cohort comprised 710 or so healthy bone marrow donors. At the time of sampling, every cohort member was nominally healthy, though immune exposures that went unrecorded were likely present. The donor tested CMV seronegative, placing the donor among the 350 to 400 seronegative members of the cohort. A peripheral blood sample was provided by each donor, and peripheral blood mononuclear cells were used for TCR beta sequencing. The Qiagen DNeasy Blood Extraction Kit was used to extract genomic DNA from the blood cell samples. Turning to this clone: Its recognized antigen is unknown. Base qualities were left out, and no much larger clone turns up one base away.

The library was prepared using the immunoSEQ multiplex PCR assay. A mixture of 60 forward primers for TCR Vbeta segments and 13 reverse primers for TCR Jbeta segments was used in the multiplex PCR. The CDR3 region of rearranged TCR beta genes was amplified from genomic DNA with a multiplex PCR assay. The Illumina HiSeq System was used to sequence the amplified TCR beta libraries as 87-base-pair reads. Processing in the source paper ran as follows. A later analysis counted approximately 84 million unique TCR beta chains across the 700 or so repertoires, and around 9.9 million of these chains were shared by at least two donors. Raw reads were error-corrected and collapsed into unique sequences by a nearest-neighbor algorithm in which closely related sequences were merged to remove PCR and sequencing errors. V, D and J gene segments were assigned by aligning CDR3 sequences to IMGT reference sequences. For a sequence to be retained, at least a six-nucleotide match to both a V gene segment and a J gene segment was required. Rearrangements were classified as productive when the CDR3 lacked stop codons and remained in frame with V and J, and all other rearrangements were classified as non-productive. CDR3 was defined according to IMGT convention as the region running from the second conserved V-encoded cysteine to the conserved J-encoded phenylalanine. Sequences without an unambiguous match to a single V gene segment were excluded from the earlier analysis of 587 of the donors. An earlier analysis of about 600 of the donors called V segments functional above 56.7% productive rearrangements and segregating when the between-donor standard deviation exceeded 5%. A statistical classification framework was built to diagnose cytomegalovirus status from the catalog of TCR beta chain sequences. A later analysis assigned V and J genes by comparing TCR nucleotide sequences with IMGT/GENE-DB human TR gene sequences. A later analysis assigned CDR3 sequences and most-parsimonious VDJ recombination scenarios with the TCRdist pipeline. In a later analysis, each TCR beta chain was defined by its CDR3 amino acid sequence together with its V-gene family, and reads lacking a unique V-gene family were excluded. As a way to deal with suspected cross-contamination and a sequencing artifact, a later analysis dropped approximately 590 nucleotide sequences that were highly shared and had low generation probability. For each public chain, a later analysis derived a clonal expansion index from normalized ranks of inferred template counts within each repertoire. In a later analysis, generation probabilities were computed with a VDJ recombination model fitted to out-of-frame rearrangements, and the resulting probabilities were checked against IGoR. Hypergeometric tests were used in a later analysis to score TCR-TCR, TCR-HLA and TCR-CMV co-occurrence, with a repertoire-size bias correction applied to the TCR pairs. In a later analysis, false discovery rates were estimated by permuting HLA or CMV assignments 20 times. In a later analysis, co-occurring TCRs were grouped using DBSCAN, and TCRdist sequence similarity was added for clustering within HLA-allele-positive subsets. Repertoires with fewer than 30,000 or more than 120,000 public chains, plus five repertoires with anomalous nucleotide sharing, were excluded from co-occurrence clustering. This is the immuneACCESS table as TCRdb keeps it, with only in-frame sequences that have V and J called. A part of the clones is gone; compared with another copy, unresolved V genes explain less than half, and the rest is unexplained. That table gives V, J and clone size, and the DNA gave D and trimming. The sample table records about 98,000 clones; less than 85% of these occur just once. The top ten hold less than 2% of the sample.

Overall results and qualifications from the work: The study listed 150 to 200 TCR beta chains as associated with cytomegalovirus. This cohort had only TCR beta chains sequenced, and the lack of alpha or paired-chain data limited which features could be detected. A further reported finding was that TCR beta sequences accurately predicted the HLA-A and HLA-B alleles for most subjects in the first cohort. According to a later genetic analysis, donors in an Asian-associated ancestry cluster had fewer N-insertions in productive TCRs than the approximately 700-donor mean. A later analysis associated some 17,000 TCR beta sequences with specific HLA alleles at a false discovery rate of 0.05. A later analysis found that most CMV-associated TCR beta chains appeared HLA-restricted, with HLA associations seemingly driven largely by CMV exposure. Sequencing depth was assumed to be roughly uniform across donors in the presence/absence analyses, though that assumption may not hold. When HLA alleles, especially DR and DQ, strongly co-occurred, attributing TCR associations to individual alleles was difficult. Correlated functional status among segregating V segments might be attributable to linkage disequilibrium, but an unknown experimental factor could not be ruled out. Immune exposure information for the cohort was limited to CMV serostatus. Compared with equally common non-associated chains, HLA-associated TCR beta chains in a later analysis were more clonally expanded and had lower generation probabilities. An earlier analysis of approximately 570 of the donors showed that most TCR beta V segments appeared in productive rearrangements either about 87% or about 30% of the time, which broadly matched IMGT annotations. In vitro tests confirmed that a few of the cytomegalovirus-associated TCR beta chains recognize cytomegalovirus antigens. Most TCR sequences were observed very rarely across donors, whereas some public TCRs were present in many individuals. A cluster of highly shared sequence variants was judged likely to be a technical artifact of the sequencing pipeline. The authors suggested that the approach could potentially be generalized to other disease states and immunological phenotypes. Approximately 18 rarely observed V segments, including chromosome 9 orphons, were excluded from the earlier analysis of approximately 500 of the donors because counts were too low. The classifier was reported to diagnose cytomegalovirus status with high specificity and sensitivity in both the original and validation cohorts. Several of the top co-occurrence clusters appeared to be linked to parvovirus B19, influenza, CMV and Epstein-Barr virus, according to a later analysis. A later genetic analysis associated a missense DCLRE1C variant with V-gene and J-gene trimming of TCR beta chains, and an independent cohort replicated the association. Because some donors lacked HLA typing at each locus, the association tests relied only on the typed subset. According to a later analysis, TCR association rates differed among HLA loci, with DRB1 alleles showing the most associated TCRs and HLA-C alleles showing the fewest.

Sequences were obtained from PBMCs. This clonotype was sampled from a male donor in good health and CMV-seronegative.

The DNA is as follows: TGTGCCAGCAGCGTAGGGGACACCTACTACAATGAGCAGTTCTTC. Its protein is CASSVGDTYYNEQFF. The sequence joins TRBV9 to TRBJ2-1, with TRBD1 tentatively as D gene (6 bases match). The germline V gene sets CDR1 to SGDLS and CDR2 to YYNGEE. V drops 0 bases and J drops 3 bases, leaving 10 bases in between. From its cysteine to its phenylalanine, the CDR3 spans 15 amino acids. The retained sequence is limited to the CDR3, 45 bases, with the frame set at the first base.